These 30 T cell receptor beta chains share one sample of origin, sequenced in a study of T cell responses to AZD1222 COVID-19 vaccine. The protocol was immunoSEQ multiplex PCR, while the TCRdb copy is restricted to in-frame clones and leaves out a portion. Among some 120,000 clones, roughly nine tenths were seen once, and the ten largest hold around 1.5%. This sample comprised peripheral blood, obtained 28 days after the second AZD1222 dose. Every receptor here comes from an adult who received the AZD1222 COVID-19 vaccine.

This clone was picked up one time. This chain uses TRBV18 with TRBJ2-2; TRBD2 is a possible D gene (5 bases). The CDR3 extends over 13 amino acids. Germline V CDR1 and CDR2: KGHSH, LQKENI. V was pared by 6 bases and J by 1 base, with 6 bases between. Written as DNA, the CDR3 is TGTGCCAGCTCCCGGGAGAACACCGGGGAGCTGTTTTTT. Protein product: CASSRENTGELFF.

The V and J genes are TRBV6-5 and TRBJ1-1; TRBD1 matches 7 bases. Losses at the gene ends were 7 bases for V and 8 bases for J; bases not matched to a gene: 13. CDR3 size: 14 residues. CDR1 is MNHEY, CDR2 SVGAGI, per germline. CDR3 region: CASTLRTGDLEAFF. The CDR3 DNA sequence: TGTGCCAGCACCCTACGGACAGGAGACTTAGAAGCTTTCTTT.

The chain carries TRBV7-9 and TRBJ2-1; unclear D gene. This CDR3 is built from 15 residues. Germline CDR1 reads SEHNR; CDR2 reads FQNEAQ (reference sequence). The germline V and J ends were trimmed by 0 bases and 8 bases, with 14 bases remaining between them. The CDR3 loop reads CASSLASSRSDEQFF. The CDR3 DNA is TGTGCCAGCAGCTTAGCGTCTTCAAGATCGGATGAGCAGTTCTTC.

The chain recombines TRBV7-2 with TRBJ2-3; D may be TRBD2 (6 bases). Trimming left V 1 base short and J 5 bases short, with 16 bases between. This CDR3 contains 16 residues. The germline CDR1 and CDR2 sequences are SGHTA and FQGNSA. The CDR3, as DNA: TGTGCCAGCAGCTTAGTAGGTGGGAGGCGGAGAGATACGCAGTATTTT. It codes for CASSLVGGRRRDTQYF.

For the CDR3, the DNA is TGTGCCATTGGGTCCCGGACAGGGTACGAGCAGTACTTC. Its translation: CAIGSRTGYEQYF. V gene TRBV10-3 combines with J gene TRBJ2-7; 8 nucleotides agree with TRBD1. CDR1 and CDR2 (germline): ENHRY, SYGVKD. The trim removed 9 bases at V and 4 bases at J, leaving 8 bases unmatched. CDR3 size: 13 residues.

The genes are TRBV4-1 and TRBJ1-1; D is perhaps TRBD1 (5 bases). The germline CDR1 and CDR2 sequences are MGHRA and YSYEKL. Trimming shortened V by 1 base and J by 1 base, and 10 bases separated the two germline ends. This CDR3 spans 15 amino acids. The CDR3 sequence: CASSQVEGRNTEAFF. The CDR3 DNA is TGCGCCAGCAGCCAAGTCGAGGGGAGGAACACTGAAGCTTTCTTT.

CDR3 sequence: CASRPDGDNEQFF. As DNA, the CDR3 is TGTGCCAGCAGACCTGACGGAGACAATGAGCAGTTCTTC. The V call is TRBV12-3 or TRBV12-4, the J call TRBJ2-1; D is unresolved. The CDR3 runs to 13 residues. Trimming left V 6 bases short and J 5 bases short, with 11 bases between.

The DNA of the CDR3 is TGTGCCAGCAGACACCGCTGGGGGATTCCTGAAGCTTTCTTT. It yields the protein CASRHRWGIPEAFF. The chain has TRBV7-9 and TRBJ1-1; D is perhaps TRBD1 (5 bases). The CDR3 has 14 amino acids. V lost 6 bases and J lost 6, with 17 bases in between. From germline, CDR1 is SEHNR and CDR2 FQNEAQ (reference sequence).

In this sample, this clone turned up once. The chain has TRBV19 and TRBJ2-1, with D possibly matching TRBD1 (5 bases). CDR1 and CDR2 from the germline V gene are LNHDA and SQIVND (reference sequence). V was pared by 3 bases and J by 4 bases, with 13 bases between. The CDR3 has 15 residues. CDR3 amino acids: CASSIGRVGYNEQFF. The DNA of the CDR3 is TGTGCCAGTAGTATCGGCAGGGTGGGATACAATGAGCAGTTCTTC.

The chain joins TRBV18 to TRBJ2-2, with 12 bases aligning to TRBD2. CDR3 length: 16 residues. Germline V lookup: CDR1 KGHSH, CDR2 LQKENI. J gave up 7 bases and V 4 bases, and 7 bases lay outside the gene matches. DNA for the CDR3: TGTGCCAGCTCACTCATGACTAGCGGGAGAGACGGGGAGCTGTTTTTT. As protein: CASSLMTSGRDGELFF.

This clone was counted a few times. V is TRBV28 and J is TRBJ2-7; D unclear. The CDR3 is made up of 15 amino acids. Trimming shortened V by 3 bases and J by 3 bases, and 15 bases separated the two germline ends. Per germline, CDR1 MDHEN and CDR2 SYDVKM. DNA for the CDR3: TGTGCCAGCAGTTTTACCTTCGAGCAAGACTACGAGCAGTACTTC. This gives the protein CASSFTFEQDYEQYF.

This chain joins TRBV20-1 and TRBJ1-2, with D possibly being TRBD1 (5 bases). This CDR3 spans 16 amino acids. Germline V gene data show CDR1 as DFQATT and CDR2 as SNEGSKA (reference sequence). Trimming left V 3 bases short and J 0 bases short, with 17 bases between. CDR3 amino acids: CSASLRLGPANYGYTF. The CDR3 DNA reads as TGCAGTGCTAGTCTGCGCCTGGGGCCAGCTAACTATGGCTACACCTTC.

This clone was observed once. The chain combines TRBV4-2 with TRBJ1-2; D might be TRBD1 (6 bases). Germline lookup yields CDR1 LGHNA and CDR2 YNFKEQ. The CDR3 is 17 amino acids. Trimming took off 0 bases at V and 4 bases at J, with 18 bases between the two ends. The chain's CDR3 is CASSQDFTERDTYGYTF. Written as DNA, the CDR3 is TGTGCCAGCAGCCAAGATTTTACAGAGAGGGACACCTATGGCTACACCTTC.

The rearrangement uses TRBV6-2 or TRBV6-3 and TRBJ2-1; D unclear. The germline V gene has CDR1 MNHEY and CDR2 SVGEGT. Trimming pared 0 bases from V and 6 bases from J, leaving 12 bases between. The CDR3 runs to 15 residues. The CDR3 protein is CASSYSASWVNEQFF. The CDR3 DNA reads as TGTGCCAGCAGTTACTCGGCTAGTTGGGTCAATGAGCAGTTCTTC.

The rearrangement joins TRBV2 to TRBJ2-5; D is undetermined. Germline CDR1 and CDR2: SNHLY and FYNNEI. Trimming shortened V by 7 bases and J by 1 base, and 4 bases separated the two germline ends. The CDR3 covers 11 residues. Here the CDR3 DNA reads TGTGCCAGCAAGGGCCAAGAGACCCAGTACTTC. This gives the protein CASKGQETQYF.

This clone came up once. The CDR3 is CASSPRDGAPLSYNEQFF. Here the CDR3 DNA reads TGTGCCAGCAGCCCCCGGGACGGGGCTCCTTTGTCCTACAATGAGCAGTTCTTC. This chain links TRBV7-3 with TRBJ2-1; D assignment may be TRBD1 or TRBD2 (5 bases each). Germline CDR1 and CDR2: SGHTA and FQGTGA. The CDR3 consists of 18 residues. V was clipped by 5 bases and J by 1 base, with 21 bases between them.

This clone occurred a few times. The rearrangement uses TRBV11-2 and TRBJ1-6; D may be TRBD1 (5 bases). Looked up from germline, CDR1 is SGHAT and CDR2 is FQNNGV. The CDR3 spans 15 residues. V gave up 7 bases and J gave up 0 bases, with 10 bases separating them. CDR3: CASTARVSYNSPLHF. In nucleotides, the CDR3 is TGTGCCAGCACCGCCAGGGTCTCCTATAATTCACCCCTCCACTTT.

The V gene is TRBV4-2, the J gene TRBJ2-7; 8 bases match TRBD2. This CDR3 has 16 amino acids. After removal of 1 base from V and 3 bases from J, the junction contained 8 bases not matched to a gene. Germline assignment: CDR1 LGHNA and CDR2 YNFKEQ. In DNA, the CDR3 is TGTGCCAGCAGCCAAGTGTTAGGTACTAGCGGCTACGAGCAGTACTTC. This sequence encodes CASSQVLGTSGYEQYF.

This chain uses TRBV7-3 with TRBJ2-3; D call uncertain. V lost 5 bases and J lost 6, with 12 bases in between. Germline V gene lookup returns CDR1 SGHTA and CDR2 FQGTGA. The CDR3 is 13 residues long. CDR3 sequence: CASSQNMADTQYF. In nucleotides, the CDR3 is TGTGCCAGCAGCCAAAACATGGCTGATACGCAGTATTTT.

The chain carries TRBV7-9 and TRBJ2-5; D remains unclear. CDR3 length: 14 residues. V was pared by 2 bases and J by 0 bases, with 7 bases between. The V gene's germline CDR1 is SEHNR and CDR2 FQNEAQ (reference sequence). In DNA, the CDR3 is TGTGCCAGCAGCTTAAGTACGTACCAAGAGACCCAGTACTTC. Amino acid sequence: CASSLSTYQETQYF.

This sequence joins TRBV6-1 and TRBJ1-2, with D perhaps TRBD1 (5 bases). Between the trimmed V and J ends, which lost 3 bases and 4 bases, there was a span of 18 bases. This CDR3 contains 16 residues. Germline V gene sequence: CDR1 MNHNS, CDR2 SASEGT. The CDR3 region has the DNA TGTGCCAGCAGTGAGGGGCCTACGGCTGGGCTCTATGGCTACACCTTC. Translating gives CASSEGPTAGLYGYTF.

This chain links TRBV1 with TRBJ2-1; the table's D call TRBD2 went unverified against the DNA. TRBV1 is marked as a pseudogene. CDR3 length equals 18 residues. Written as DNA, the CDR3 is TGCACCAGCAGCCAAGTTACTAGCGGGAGACGTTTCTACAATGAGCAGTTCTTC. Protein sequence: CTSSQVTSGRRFYNEQFF.

The chain uses TRBV28 and TRBJ2-3; 11 bases align to TRBD1. The CDR3 contains 19 residues. Germline V CDR1 and CDR2: MDHEN, SYDVKM. The V gene end was trimmed by 7 bases and the J gene end by 7 bases; junction bases not matched to a gene: 22. CDR3 nucleotides: TGTGCCAGCACCAGCACGGGACAGGGGGGGACTAGGGGACAAAATACGCAGTATTTT. It translates to CASTSTGQGGTRGQNTQYF.

V and J are TRBV7-8 and TRBJ2-3, with 11 bases aligning to TRBD2. J was trimmed by 2 bases and V by 3 bases; bases with no gene match: 4. This CDR3 is 16 amino acids long. CDR1 is SGHVS, CDR2 FQNEAQ, per germline. CDR3 DNA: TGTGCCAGCAGCTTCGGGACTAGCGGCCTCACAGATACGCAGTATTTT. The encoded protein is CASSFGTSGLTDTQYF.

This rearrangement joins TRBV11-2 to TRBJ2-7; D might be TRBD2 (6 bases). The germline V gene encodes CDR1 SGHAT and CDR2 FQNNGV. The length of the CDR3 is 12 residues. Trimming pared 5 bases from V and 4 bases from J, leaving 9 bases between. CDR3 in amino acids: CASSAGFYEQYF. In nucleotides, the CDR3 is TGTGCCAGCAGCGCGGGATTTTACGAGCAGTACTTC. The whole variable domain, remainder taken from reference TRBV11-2 and TRBJ2-7, is EAGVAQSPRYKIIEKRQSVAFWCNPISGHATLYWYQQILGQGPKLLIQFQNNGVVDDSQLPKDRFSAERLKGVDSTLKIQPAKLEDSAVYLCASSAGFYEQYFGPGTRLTVT.

In DNA, the CDR3 is TGTGCCAGCAGCCCCCGGACAGGGGAGTCGTGGACCGGGGAGCTGTTTTTT. It specifies CASSPRTGESWTGELFF. The chain uses TRBV11-2 and TRBJ2-2; TRBD1 aligns across 9 bases. CDR3 length equals 17 residues. J lost 5 bases, V lost 5 bases, and 12 bases had no gene match. Germline V gene sequence: CDR1 SGHAT, CDR2 FQNNGV.

The V gene is TRBV15, the J gene TRBJ1-2, with 9 bases lining up with TRBD1. Unmatched junction bases numbered 8, after V lost 9 bases and J lost 3 bases. The CDR3 contains 14 residues. Per germline, CDR1 LNHNV and CDR2 YYDKDF (reference sequence). In DNA, the CDR3 is TGTGCCACAGCCCGGGACAGGGAGGACTATGGCTACACCTTC. Translation gives CATARDREDYGYTF.

V and J are TRBV3-1 (or the pseudogene TRBV3-2) and TRBJ2-1; D perhaps matches TRBD2 (6 bases). From germline, CDR1 is LGHDT and CDR2 YNNKEL (reference sequence). V lost 7 bases, J lost 9 bases, and 22 bases lay in between. This CDR3 has 15 amino acids. The DNA for the CDR3 is TGTGCCAGCACCAGTCTAGCGACCCGAGGGATTGAGCAGTTCTTC. Residues: CASTSLATRGIEQFF.

The chain recombines TRBV12-5 with TRBJ2-1, with TRBD2 identical over 10 bases. This CDR3 is 16 amino acids long. The germline V gene encodes CDR1 LGHNT and CDR2 FRNRAP. With 5 bases clipped from V and 4 bases from J, the junction kept 8 bases outside the gene matches. CDR3 in amino acids: CASGPEGLAKYNEQFF. DNA of the CDR3: TGTGCTAGTGGTCCTGAGGGACTAGCGAAATACAATGAGCAGTTCTTC.

The chain recombines TRBV27 with TRBJ1-6; 7 bases are shared with TRBD1. Germline V gene sequence: CDR1 MNHEY, CDR2 SMNVEV (reference sequence). V was pared by 2 bases and J by 7 bases, with 5 bases of the junction left unmatched. This CDR3 contains 15 residues. Here the CDR3 reads CASSLARGWNSPLHF. DNA of the CDR3: TGTGCCAGCAGTTTAGCCAGGGGGTGGAATTCACCCCTCCACTTT.